This TCR beta chain was captured in a study of vaccination and CD4 T cells after COVID-19. Study in general: Convalescent patients gave post-COVID blood a median approximately 100 days post-diagnosis, range 35 to 161. In culture, cells were exposed to overlapping spike peptides from SARS-CoV-2, HCoV-NL63, HCoV-OC43 and HCoV-229E.

Treatment described: roughly ten-day PBMC culture with coronavirus spike peptide pools or control peptides (ViraFEST assay). The Oncomine TCR Beta short-read assay was what sequenced the DNA obtained from cultured CD4+ T cells. TCRdb called the PCR reads again in MiXCR, with one record for every CDR3 protein. The table has more than 10,000 distinct CDR3 sequences, 25% to 30% seen once. V lost 0 bases, J lost 1 base, and 3 bases lay in between. The CDR3 is made up of 13 amino acids. Germline CDR1 is SGHNT and CDR2 is YENEEA. For this clonotype: Its antigen is not identified.

The chain recombines TRBV11-3 with TRBJ2-5; D not certain. Material: CD4+ T cells from blood, cultured in vitro, obtained before SARS-CoV-2 vaccination. The TCR sequence derives from a human donor who received a COVID-19 vaccine. Here the CDR3 DNA reads TGTGCCAGCAGCTTAGACAGCCAAGAGACCCAGTACTTC. Translating gives CASSLDSQETQYF. Full variable domain (outside the CDR3, taken from reference TRBV11-3 and TRBJ2-5): EAGVVQSPRYKIIEKKQPVAFWCNPISGHNTLYWYLQNLGQGPELLIRYENEEAVDDSQLPKDRFSAERLKGVDSTLKIQPAELGDSAVYLCASSLDSQETQYFGPGTRLLVL.